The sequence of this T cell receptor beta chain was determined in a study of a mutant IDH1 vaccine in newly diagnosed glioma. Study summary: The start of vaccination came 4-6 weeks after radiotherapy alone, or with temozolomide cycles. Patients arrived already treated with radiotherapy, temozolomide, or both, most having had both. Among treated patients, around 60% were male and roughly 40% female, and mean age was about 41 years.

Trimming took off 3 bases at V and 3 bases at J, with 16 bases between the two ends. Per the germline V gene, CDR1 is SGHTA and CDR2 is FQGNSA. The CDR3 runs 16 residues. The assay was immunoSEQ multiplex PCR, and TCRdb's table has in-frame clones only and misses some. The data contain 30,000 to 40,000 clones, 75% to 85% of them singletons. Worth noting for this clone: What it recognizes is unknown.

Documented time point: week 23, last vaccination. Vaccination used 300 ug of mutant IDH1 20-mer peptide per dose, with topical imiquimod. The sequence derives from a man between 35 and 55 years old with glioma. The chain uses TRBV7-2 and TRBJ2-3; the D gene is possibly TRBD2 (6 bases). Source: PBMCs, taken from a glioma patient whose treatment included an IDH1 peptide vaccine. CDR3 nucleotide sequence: TGTGCCAGCAGCTTGGCCGGAGGGGCCCAGACAGATACGCAGTATTTT. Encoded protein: CASSLAGGAQTDTQYF.